One T cell receptor beta chain is described in this entry. Germline V gives CDR1 LGHDT, CDR2 YNNKEL (reference sequence). The CDR3 totals 16 residues. J lost 6 bases, V lost 4 bases, and 11 bases had no gene match. Per the original methods: Counts of nucleated cells, estimated from reference gene primer amplification, were obtained. Profiling relied on immunoSEQ multiplex PCR, and the TCRdb table lists in-frame clones only, not all of them. The D gene and trimming were derived from the DNA, and the V and J assignments and clone size from that table. The table includes 60,000 to 75,000 clones, approximately 87% detected once. This entry belongs to a study of blood T cell repertoires in COVID-19.

V and J are TRBV3-1 (or the pseudogene TRBV3-2) and TRBJ2-7; 11 positions agree with TRBD2. Sequencing was carried out using peripheral blood. The receptor's source is a human donor in a cohort sampled during active COVID-19. The CDR3 coding sequence is TGTGCCAGCAGCCTAGCGGGAGGGCCCGGCTATGCCGAGCAGTACTTC. The encoded protein is CASSLAGGPGYAEQYF.